This TCR beta chain was observed in a study of neurological immune-mediated disorders. By 5'RACE with 10-nucleotide random UMIs, the cDNA was made. One entry per CDR3 protein results from TCRdb running MiXCR on the 5' RACE reads. In the table there are 50,000 to 65,000 distinct CDR3 sequences, roughly 4% of which are singletons. Trimming pared 2 bases from V and 8 bases from J, leaving 13 bases between. This CDR3 region has 14 residues. Per germline, CDR1 SGHRS and CDR2 YFSETQ. Study-wide results and limits: The repertoires of 18 of 34 multiple sclerosis patients were placed by phylogenetic grouping in a single related-CDR3 cluster, which may be a signature.

The table lists this clonotype with many counts. Its antigen is currently unknown. This TCR came from a man between 25 and 39 years old with multiple sclerosis. The sample was PBMCs. The J gene is TRBJ1-4, the V gene TRBV5-1; TRBD1 might be the D (6 bases). The CDR3 region is CASSLTTGNEKLFF. As DNA, the CDR3 is TGCGCCAGCAGCTTAACAACAGGGAACGAAAAACTGTTTTTT.